This T cell receptor beta chain emerged from a study of T cells expressing NK-cell markers. Study-level information: It was sorted CD3+CD56+NKG2C+, CD3+CD56+NKG2C- and CD3+CD56-NKG2C+ T cells that supplied the TCR beta repertoires.

The CDR3 totals 17 residues. In germline, CDR1 is MNHNS, CDR2 SASEGT. Using the 5' RACE reads, TCRdb records one entry per CDR3 protein without DNA. The sample includes 500,000 or so distinct CDR3 sequences. The sequence was obtained from a man between 18 and 35 years old in good health. The genes are TRBV6-1 and TRBJ1-1; as DNA is missing, the TRBD1 call by TCRdb cannot be tested. Material: blood T cells: a sorted CD56 or NKG2C T cell subset, CD4+ or CD8+ T cells, or bulk PBMC T cells (not recorded which). The chain's CDR3 is CASSPRGLSNMNTEAFF.